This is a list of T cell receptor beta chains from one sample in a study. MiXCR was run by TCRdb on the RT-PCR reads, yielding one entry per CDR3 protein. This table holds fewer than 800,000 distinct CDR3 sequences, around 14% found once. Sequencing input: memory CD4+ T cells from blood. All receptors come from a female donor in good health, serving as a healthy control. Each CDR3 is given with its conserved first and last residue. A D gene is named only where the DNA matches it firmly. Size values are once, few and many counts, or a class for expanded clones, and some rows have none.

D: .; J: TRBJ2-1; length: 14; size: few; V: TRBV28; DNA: TGTGCCAGCAGTAGACGGGACGGGTACAATGAGCAGTTCTTC; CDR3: CASSRRDGYNEQFF
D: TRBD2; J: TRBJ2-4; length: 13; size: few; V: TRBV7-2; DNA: TGTGCCAGCAGCACCGGGACTAGAGACATTCAGTACTTC; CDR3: CASSTGTRDIQYF
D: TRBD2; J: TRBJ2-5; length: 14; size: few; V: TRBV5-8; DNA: TGTGCCAGCAGCATTACTAGCGCCGAAGAGACCCAGTACTTC; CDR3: CASSITSAEETQYF
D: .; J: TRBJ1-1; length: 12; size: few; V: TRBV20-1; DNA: TGCAGTGCTTCCCCCAGGGTGACTGAAGCTTTCTTT; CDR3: CSASPRVTEAFF
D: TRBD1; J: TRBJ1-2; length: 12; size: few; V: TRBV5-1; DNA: TGCGCCAGCAGCCTGACAGGGCAGGGCTACACCTTC; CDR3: CASSLTGQGYTF
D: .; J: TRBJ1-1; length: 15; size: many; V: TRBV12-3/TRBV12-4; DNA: TGTGCCAGCAGTTTTGAGGAGGTAGGGTCGACTGAAGCTTTCTTT; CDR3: CASSFEEVGSTEAFF
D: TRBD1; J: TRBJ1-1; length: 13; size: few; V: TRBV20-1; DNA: TGCAGTGCTGACAGGGGGGAGTGGACTGAAGCTTTCTTT; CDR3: CSADRGEWTEAFF
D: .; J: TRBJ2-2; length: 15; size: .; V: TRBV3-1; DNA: TGTGCCAGCAGCCCGGGAGTCTCAAACACCGGGGAGCTGTTTTTT; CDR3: CASSPGVSNTGELFF
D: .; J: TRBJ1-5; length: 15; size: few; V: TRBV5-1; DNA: TGCGCCAGCAGCGTACTAGCGGGGGGGCTGGATACGCAGCATTTT; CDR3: CASSVLAGGLDTQHF
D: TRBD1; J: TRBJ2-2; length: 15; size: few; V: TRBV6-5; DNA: TGTGCCAGCAGTGCCGGGACAGCTTTCACCGGGGAGCTGTTTTTT; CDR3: CASSAGTAFTGELFF
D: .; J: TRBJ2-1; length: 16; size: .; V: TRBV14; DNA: TGTGCCAGCAGCCGCGGAGTGAACAGTGGCGTGGGTGAGCAGTTCTTC; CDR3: CASSRGVNSGVGEQFF